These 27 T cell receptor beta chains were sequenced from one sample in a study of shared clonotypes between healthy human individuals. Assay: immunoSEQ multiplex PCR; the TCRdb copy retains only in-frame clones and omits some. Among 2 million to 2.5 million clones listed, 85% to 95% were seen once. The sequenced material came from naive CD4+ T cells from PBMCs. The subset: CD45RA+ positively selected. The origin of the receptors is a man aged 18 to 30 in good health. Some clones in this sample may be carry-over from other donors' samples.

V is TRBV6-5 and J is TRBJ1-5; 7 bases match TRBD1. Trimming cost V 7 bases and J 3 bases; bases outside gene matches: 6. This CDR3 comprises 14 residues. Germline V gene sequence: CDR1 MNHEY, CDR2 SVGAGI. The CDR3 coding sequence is TGTGCCAGCAACACGGGACAGACCAATCAGCCCCAGCATTTT. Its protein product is CASNTGQTNQPQHF.

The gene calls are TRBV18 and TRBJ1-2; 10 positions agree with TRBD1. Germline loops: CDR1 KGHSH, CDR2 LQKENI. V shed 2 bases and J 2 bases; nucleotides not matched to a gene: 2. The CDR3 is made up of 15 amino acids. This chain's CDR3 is CASSPMGQGNYGYTF. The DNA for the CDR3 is TGTGCCAGCTCACCAATGGGACAGGGGAACTATGGCTACACCTTC.

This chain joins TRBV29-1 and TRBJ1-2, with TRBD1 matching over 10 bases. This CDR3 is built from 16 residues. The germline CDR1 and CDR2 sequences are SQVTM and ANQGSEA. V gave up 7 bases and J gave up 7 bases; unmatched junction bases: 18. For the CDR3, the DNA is TGCAGCGCTGGACCGACAGGGGGCCAGGGATCGGGTGGCTACACCTTC. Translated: CSAGPTGGQGSGGYTF.

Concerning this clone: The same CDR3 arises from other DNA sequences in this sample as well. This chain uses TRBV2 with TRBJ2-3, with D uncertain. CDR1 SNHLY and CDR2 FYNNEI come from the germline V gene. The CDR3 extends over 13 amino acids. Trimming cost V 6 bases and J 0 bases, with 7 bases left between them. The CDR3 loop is CASRATSTDTQYF. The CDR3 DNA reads TGTGCCAGCAGGGCGACTAGCACAGATACGCAGTATTTT.

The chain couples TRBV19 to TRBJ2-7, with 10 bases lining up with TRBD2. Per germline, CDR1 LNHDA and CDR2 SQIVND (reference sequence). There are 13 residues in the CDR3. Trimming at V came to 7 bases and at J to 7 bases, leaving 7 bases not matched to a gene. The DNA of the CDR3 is TGTGCCAGTACGCCGGGACTAGCGAGGGAGCAGTACTTC. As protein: CASTPGLAREQYF. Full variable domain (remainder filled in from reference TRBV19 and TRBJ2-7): DGGITQSPKYLFRKEGQNVTLSCEQNLNHDAMYWYRQDPGQGLRLIYYSQIVNDFQKGDIAEGYSVSREKKESFPLTVTSAQKNPTAFYLCASTPGLAREQYFGPGTRLTVT.

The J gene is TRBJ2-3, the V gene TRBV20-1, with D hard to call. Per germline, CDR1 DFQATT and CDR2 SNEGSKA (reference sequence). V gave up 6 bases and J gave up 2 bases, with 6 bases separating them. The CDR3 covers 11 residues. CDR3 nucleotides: TGCAGTGCCAGGATCACAGATACGCAGTATTTT. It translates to CSARITDTQYF.

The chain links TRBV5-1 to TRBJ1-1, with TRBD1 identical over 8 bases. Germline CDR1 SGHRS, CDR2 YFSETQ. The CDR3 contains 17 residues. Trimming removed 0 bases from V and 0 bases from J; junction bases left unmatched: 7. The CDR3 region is CASSLGPTGGVNTEAFF. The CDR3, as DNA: TGCGCCAGCAGCTTGGGTCCCACAGGGGGTGTGAACACTGAAGCTTTCTTT.

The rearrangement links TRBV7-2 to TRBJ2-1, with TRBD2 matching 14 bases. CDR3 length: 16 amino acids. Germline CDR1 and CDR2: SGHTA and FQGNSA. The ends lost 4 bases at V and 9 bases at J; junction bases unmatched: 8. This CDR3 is CASSWGTSGSGSEQFF. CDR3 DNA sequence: TGTGCCAGCAGCTGGGGGACTAGCGGGAGTGGGAGTGAGCAGTTCTTC.

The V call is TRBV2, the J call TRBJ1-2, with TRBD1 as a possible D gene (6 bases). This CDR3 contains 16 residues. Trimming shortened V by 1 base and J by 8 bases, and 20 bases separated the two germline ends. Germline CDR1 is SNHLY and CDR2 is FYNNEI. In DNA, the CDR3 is TGTGCCAGCAGTGAAGAGAGGGGGACTCTTTCGCGGGGCTACACCTTC. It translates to CASSEERGTLSRGYTF.

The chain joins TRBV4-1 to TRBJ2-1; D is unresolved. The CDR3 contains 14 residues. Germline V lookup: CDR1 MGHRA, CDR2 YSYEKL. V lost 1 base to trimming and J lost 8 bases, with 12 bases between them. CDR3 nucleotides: TGCGCCAGCAGCCAAGGGACCGTCCCCGATGAGCAGTTCTTC. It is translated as CASSQGTVPDEQFF.

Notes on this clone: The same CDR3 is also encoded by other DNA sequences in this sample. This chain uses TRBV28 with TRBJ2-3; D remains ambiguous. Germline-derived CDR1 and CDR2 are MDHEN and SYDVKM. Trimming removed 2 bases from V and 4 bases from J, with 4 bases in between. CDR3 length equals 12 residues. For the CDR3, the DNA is TGTGCCAGCAGTTTACTAGCAGATACGCAGTATTTT. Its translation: CASSLLADTQYF.

The CDR3 region has the DNA TGCGCCAGCAGCCAAGATCTAGACAGGGGTTGGAATTCACCCCTCCACTTT. Translating it yields CASSQDLDRGWNSPLHF. The V call is TRBV4-1, the J call TRBJ1-6; 8 nucleotides match TRBD1. The junction had 8 bases not matched to a gene; V was cut back by 0 bases and J by 7 bases. The CDR3 covers 17 residues. CDR1 is MGHRA, CDR2 YSYEKL, per germline.

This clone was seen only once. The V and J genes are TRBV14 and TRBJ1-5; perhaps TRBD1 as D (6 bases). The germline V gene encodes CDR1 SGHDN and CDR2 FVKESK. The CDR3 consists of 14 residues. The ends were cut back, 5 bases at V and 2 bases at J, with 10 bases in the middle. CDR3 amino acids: CASSSTGRNQPQHF. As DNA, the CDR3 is TGTGCCAGCAGCAGCACAGGGCGCAATCAGCCCCAGCATTTT.

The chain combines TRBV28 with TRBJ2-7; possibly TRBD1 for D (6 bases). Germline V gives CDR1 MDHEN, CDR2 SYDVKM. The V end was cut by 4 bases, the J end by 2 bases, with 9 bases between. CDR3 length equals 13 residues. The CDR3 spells CASSWTATYEQYF. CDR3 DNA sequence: TGTGCCAGCAGTTGGACAGCAACCTACGAGCAGTACTTC.

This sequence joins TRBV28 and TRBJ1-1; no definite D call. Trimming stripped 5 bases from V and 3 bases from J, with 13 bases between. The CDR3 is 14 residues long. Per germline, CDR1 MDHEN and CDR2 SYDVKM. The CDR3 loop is CASSVLGQYTEAFF. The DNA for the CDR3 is TGTGCCAGCAGTGTACTTGGCCAGTACACTGAAGCTTTCTTT. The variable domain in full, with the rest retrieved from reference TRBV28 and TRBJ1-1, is DVKVTQSSRYLVKRTGEKVFLECVQDMDHENMFWYRQDPGLGLRLIYFSYDVKMKEKGDIPEGYSVSREKKERFSLILESASTNQTSMYLCASSVLGQYTEAFFGQGTRLTVV.

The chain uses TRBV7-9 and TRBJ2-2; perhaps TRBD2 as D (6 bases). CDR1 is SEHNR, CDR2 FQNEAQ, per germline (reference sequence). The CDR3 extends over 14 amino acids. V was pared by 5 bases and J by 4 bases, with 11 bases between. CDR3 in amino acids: CASSREQITGELFF. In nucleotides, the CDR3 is TGTGCCAGCAGCCGGGAGCAAATCACCGGGGAGCTGTTTTTT.

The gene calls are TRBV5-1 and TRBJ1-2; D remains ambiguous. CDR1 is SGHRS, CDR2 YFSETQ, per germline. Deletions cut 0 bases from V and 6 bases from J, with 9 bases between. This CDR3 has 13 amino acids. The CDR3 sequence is CASSLESQNGYTF. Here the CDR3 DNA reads TGCGCCAGCAGCTTGGAATCCCAGAATGGCTACACCTTC.

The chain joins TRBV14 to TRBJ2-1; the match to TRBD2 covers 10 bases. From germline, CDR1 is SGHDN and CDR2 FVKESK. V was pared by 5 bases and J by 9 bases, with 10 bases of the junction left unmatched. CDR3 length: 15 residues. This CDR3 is CASSTGASGGVEQFF. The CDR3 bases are TGTGCCAGCAGCACAGGGGCTAGCGGGGGTGTTGAGCAGTTCTTC.

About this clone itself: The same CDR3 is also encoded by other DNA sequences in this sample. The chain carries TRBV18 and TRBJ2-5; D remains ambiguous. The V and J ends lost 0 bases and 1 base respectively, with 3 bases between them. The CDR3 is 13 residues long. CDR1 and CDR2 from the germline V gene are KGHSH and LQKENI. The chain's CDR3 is CASSPPSQETQYF. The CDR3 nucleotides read TGTGCCAGCTCACCACCCAGCCAAGAGACCCAGTACTTC.

CDR3 coding DNA: TGCGCCAGCAGCTCCCGACTAGCGGGTCCTTTTTACAATGAGCAGTTCTTC. Protein sequence: CASSSRLAGPFYNEQFF. The V and J genes are TRBV5-1 and TRBJ2-1, with TRBD2 matching 10 bases. This CDR3 has 17 amino acids. Germline loops: CDR1 SGHRS, CDR2 YFSETQ. Unmatched junction bases numbered 10, after V lost 3 bases and J lost 4 bases.

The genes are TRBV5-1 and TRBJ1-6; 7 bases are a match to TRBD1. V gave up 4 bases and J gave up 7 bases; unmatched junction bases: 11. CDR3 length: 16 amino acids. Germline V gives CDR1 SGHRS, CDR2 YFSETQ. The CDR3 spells CASSIGTASENSPLHF. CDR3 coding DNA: TGCGCCAGCAGCATAGGGACAGCCTCCGAGAATTCACCCCTCCACTTT. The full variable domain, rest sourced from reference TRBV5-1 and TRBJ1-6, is KAGVTQTPRYLIKTRGQQVTLSCSPISGHRSVSWYQQTPGQGLQFLFEYFSETQRNKGNFPGRFSGRQFSNSRSEMNVSTLELGDSALYLCASSIGTASENSPLHFGNGTRLTVT.

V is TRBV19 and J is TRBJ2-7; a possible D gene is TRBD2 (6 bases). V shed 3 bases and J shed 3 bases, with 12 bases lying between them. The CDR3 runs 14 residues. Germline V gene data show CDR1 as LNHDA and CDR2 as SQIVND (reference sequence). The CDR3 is CASSMGGRFYEQYF. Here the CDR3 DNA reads TGTGCCAGTAGTATGGGGGGACGGTTCTACGAGCAGTACTTC. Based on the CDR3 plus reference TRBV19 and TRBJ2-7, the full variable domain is DGGITQSPKYLFRKEGQNVTLSCEQNLNHDAMYWYRQDPGQGLRLIYYSQIVNDFQKGDIAEGYSVSREKKESFPLTVTSAQKNPTAFYLCASSMGGRFYEQYFGPGTRLTVT.

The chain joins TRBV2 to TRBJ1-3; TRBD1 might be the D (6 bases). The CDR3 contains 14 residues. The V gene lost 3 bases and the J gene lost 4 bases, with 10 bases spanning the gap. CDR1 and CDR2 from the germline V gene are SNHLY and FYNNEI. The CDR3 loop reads CASSELGAGNTIYF. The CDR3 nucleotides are TGTGCCAGCAGTGAGCTGGGGGCAGGAAACACCATATATTTT.

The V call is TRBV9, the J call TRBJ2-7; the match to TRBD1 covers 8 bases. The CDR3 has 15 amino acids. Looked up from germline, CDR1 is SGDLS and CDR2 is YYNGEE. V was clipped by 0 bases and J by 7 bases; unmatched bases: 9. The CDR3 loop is CASSVGGTGASEQYF. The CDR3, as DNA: TGTGCCAGCAGCGTAGGAGGGACAGGCGCCTCTGAGCAGTACTTC.

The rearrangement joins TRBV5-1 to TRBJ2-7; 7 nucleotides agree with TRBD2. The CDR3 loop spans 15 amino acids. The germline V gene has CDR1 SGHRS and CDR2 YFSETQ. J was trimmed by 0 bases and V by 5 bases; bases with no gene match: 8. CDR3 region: CASRRTGTTSYEQYF. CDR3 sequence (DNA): TGCGCCAGCAGACGGACCGGGACTACCTCCTACGAGCAGTACTTC.

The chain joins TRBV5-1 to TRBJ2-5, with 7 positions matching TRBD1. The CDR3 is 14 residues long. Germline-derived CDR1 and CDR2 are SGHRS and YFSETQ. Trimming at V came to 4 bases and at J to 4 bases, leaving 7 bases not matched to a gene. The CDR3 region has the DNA TGCGCCAGCAGCCCCACGACAGGGAGAGAGACCCAGTACTTC. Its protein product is CASSPTTGRETQYF.

CDR3 sequence reads: CASSLEAAGTGYTF. CDR3 nucleotides: TGCGCCAGCAGCTTGGAAGCTGCAGGGACGGGCTACACCTTC. This chain joins TRBV5-1 and TRBJ1-2; TRBD1 might be the D (5 bases). V was pared by 0 bases and J by 8 bases, with 14 bases between. Germline lookup yields CDR1 SGHRS and CDR2 YFSETQ. The CDR3 length is 14 residues.